The 28 T cell receptor beta chains in this list originate from one sample, sequenced in a study of molecular identifiers for immune sequencing clone quantification. Using its own MiXCR run on the PCR reads, TCRdb lists one record per CDR3 protein. Among about 640,000 distinct CDR3 sequences listed, approximately 20% were seen once. The sample was naive CD8+ T cells from blood, with Jurkat cell RNA spiked in. Subset noted: FACS-sorted CD8+CD4-CCR7+CD45RA+ naive T cells. Receptors were obtained from a human donor in good health. Some libraries in this study had Jurkat cell RNA spiked in.

This clonotype was seen repeatedly, ten times or more. The chain is built from TRBV29-1 and TRBJ2-3; maybe TRBD2 (6 bases). Trimming stripped 4 bases from V and 2 bases from J, with 13 bases between. There are 14 residues in the CDR3. Germline V gives CDR1 SQVTM, CDR2 ANQGSEA. The CDR3 DNA follows: TGCAGCGTTGCTAGCGAGTTTCTCACAGATACGCAGTATTTT. Protein: CSVASEFLTDTQYF.

This clonotype came up many times. The rearrangement joins TRBV6-2 or TRBV6-3 to TRBJ1-4; 7 bases agree with TRBD1. Trimming removed 5 bases from V and 7 bases from J; junction bases left unmatched: 7. The CDR3 is made up of 14 amino acids. Germline CDR1 MNHEY, CDR2 SVGEGT. CDR3 sequence reads: CASSTGTVAEKLFF. Written as DNA, the CDR3 is TGTGCCAGCAGTACCGGGACAGTTGCTGAAAAACTGTTTTTT.

At least ten counts were recorded for this clonotype. J is TRBJ2-5 and V is TRBV6-2 or TRBV6-3; a weak D match, TRBD2 (5 bases). V gave up 0 bases and J gave up 2 bases, with 13 bases separating them. CDR3 length equals 16 residues. In germline, CDR1 is MNHEY, CDR2 SVGEGT. The CDR3 bases are TGTGCCAGCAGTTACTCTCCGCCTGGCGGGCAAGAGACCCAGTACTTC. Amino acid sequence: CASSYSPPGGQETQYF.

The table lists this clonotype with many counts. This rearrangement joins TRBV20-1 to TRBJ2-7; D tentatively fits TRBD1 or TRBD2 (5 bases each). CDR1 DFQATT and CDR2 SNEGSKA come from the germline V gene (reference sequence). The CDR3 consists of 10 residues. Trimming removed 3 bases from V and 9 bases from J, with 9 bases in between. This CDR3 is CSARAGAQYF. The CDR3 DNA reads as TGCAGTGCTAGGGCCGGGGCGCAGTACTTC.

The chain joins TRBV9 to TRBJ2-5, with D possibly TRBD2 on 6 matching bases. CDR1 is SGDLS, CDR2 YYNGEE, per germline. The CDR3 runs to 17 residues. The V end was cut by 5 bases, the J end by 2 bases, with 22 bases between. CDR3 nucleotides: TGTGCCAGCAGTCAATTTGGGACTCTCGAGGGGCAAGAGACCCAGTACTTC. This encodes CASSQFGTLEGQETQYF.

This clonotype was detected many times. The chain employs TRBV4-3 and TRBJ2-7; D not certain. The CDR3 runs 17 residues. Looked up from germline, CDR1 is LGHNA and CDR2 is YSLEER. With 4 bases removed from V and 0 bases from J, the gap between germline ends came to 19 bases. DNA of the CDR3: TGCGCCAGCAGCCTAGGCGCCTGGACGGAAAGCTCCTACGAGCAGTACTTC. Translating it yields CASSLGAWTESSYEQYF.

This clonotype was counted many times. The genes are TRBV7-2 and TRBJ2-7; the D gene is possibly TRBD2 (6 bases). The V gene's germline CDR1 is SGHTA and CDR2 FQGNSA. The CDR3 consists of 13 residues. V lost 5 bases and J lost 4, with 12 bases in between. CDR3 residues: CASSLRGIYEQYF. The CDR3, as DNA: TGTGCCAGCAGCCTCCGGGGGATATACGAGCAGTACTTC.

Many counts were recorded for this clonotype. This sequence joins TRBV11-2 and TRBJ2-7, with D perhaps TRBD1 or TRBD2 (5 bases each). CDR3 size: 13 residues. V gave up 4 bases and J gave up 3 bases, with 10 bases separating them. Germline V CDR1 and CDR2: SGHAT, FQNNGV. The CDR3 region has the DNA TGTGCCAGCAGCTCCCCGGGGCACTACGAGCAGTACTTC. This gives the protein CASSSPGHYEQYF.

This clonotype was seen a single time. The CDR3 does not close with the conserved phenylalanine or tryptophan, likely indicating a read error. This chain joins TRBV5-6 and TRBJ2-7, with D perhaps TRBD2 (5 bases). The V gene's germline CDR1 is SGHDT and CDR2 YYEEEE. The CDR3 has 12 residues. The V gene lost 3 bases and the J gene lost 3 bases, with 7 bases spanning the gap. CDR3 bases: TGTGCCAGCAGCTCAGGAGGCTACGAGCAGTACCTC. Its translation is CASSSGGYEQYL.

In this sample, this clonotype turned up many times. V usage is TRBV7-9 and J usage is TRBJ2-1; possibly TRBD2 for D (5 bases). This CDR3 spans 11 amino acids. Germline lookup yields CDR1 SEHNR and CDR2 FQNEAQ (reference sequence). V lost 11 bases and J lost 10, with 15 bases in between. This chain's CDR3 is CAQTGGLEQFF. In nucleotides, the CDR3 is TGTGCCCAAACCGGCGGACTGGAGCAGTTCTTC.

This clonotype appeared a few times. This chain connects TRBV29-1 to TRBJ2-1; D is undetermined. This CDR3 contains 15 residues. V lost 6 bases and J lost 4, with 19 bases in between. The germline V gene has CDR1 SQVTM and CDR2 ANQGSEA. The CDR3 sequence is CSVGSWMGTYNEQFF. The CDR3 nucleotides read TGCAGCGTGGGCAGCTGGATGGGCACATACAATGAGCAGTTCTTC.

This clonotype showed up just a few times. The J gene is TRBJ2-6, the V gene TRBV27, with D perhaps TRBD2 (5 bases). V lost 4 bases and J 0 bases, leaving 16 bases between the germline ends. This CDR3 region has 18 residues. Germline V gives CDR1 MNHEY, CDR2 SMNVEV (reference sequence). The DNA of the CDR3 is TGTGCCAGCAGTTCGGGGTTTGGGGAAATCTCTGGGGCCAACGTCCTGACTTTC. Translated: CASSSGFGEISGANVLTF. Complete variable domain (other parts from reference TRBV27 and TRBJ2-6): EAQVTQNPRYLITVTGKKLTVTCSQNMNHEYMSWYRQDPGLGLRQIYYSMNVEVTDKGDVPEGYKVSRKEKRNFPLILESPSPNQTSLYFCASSSGFGEISGANVLTFGAGSRLTVL.

There are a few counts of this clonotype. The chain uses TRBV7-2 and TRBJ2-7, with D perhaps matching TRBD2 (6 bases). This CDR3 comprises 13 residues. In germline, CDR1 is SGHTA, CDR2 FQGNSA. V was pared by 1 base and J by 5 bases, with 9 bases between. CDR3 nucleotide sequence: TGTGCCAGCAGCTTAGGACTAGTAAACGAGCAGTACTTC. Its translation is CASSLGLVNEQYF.

In this sample, this clonotype turned up many times. The J gene is TRBJ1-5, the V gene TRBV27; D is perhaps TRBD1 (6 bases). The CDR3 spans 13 residues. Trimming removed 6 bases from V and 4 bases from J, with 10 bases in between. Germline-derived CDR1 and CDR2 are MNHEY and SMNVEV (reference sequence). CDR3 in amino acids: CASSPTGNQPQHF. Here the CDR3 DNA reads TGTGCCAGCAGCCCCACAGGGAATCAGCCCCAGCATTTT.

This clonotype was counted many times. The J gene is TRBJ2-7, the V gene TRBV7-9; possibly TRBD1 for D (6 bases). The CDR3 contains 16 residues. Looked up from germline, CDR1 is SEHNR and CDR2 is FQNEAQ (reference sequence). The V and J ends lost 1 base and 7 bases respectively, with 20 bases between them. In nucleotides, the CDR3 is TGTGCCAGCAGCTTAGTCGTTGGACAGCCCCTACCTGAGCAGTACTTC. Translation: CASSLVVGQPLPEQYF.

A remark on this clonotype: An end of the junction differs from the germline gene, which may be a read error. The CDR3: CTSSSPGQVIYEQYF. As DNA, the CDR3 is TGTACCAGCAGCTCACCGGGACAGGTGATATACGAGCAGTACTTC. The chain combines TRBV5-3 with TRBJ2-7; 8 bases agree with TRBD1. TRBV5-3 is an open reading frame, and its role is uncertain. The CDR3 has 15 amino acids.

In its sample, this clonotype was seen many times. The chain combines TRBV7-6 with TRBJ2-1; 8 bases are shared with TRBD1. From germline, CDR1 is SGHVS and CDR2 FNYEAQ. The CDR3 length is 17 residues. Trimming removed 5 bases from V and 2 bases from J; junction bases left unmatched: 11. This CDR3 reads CASSNLRLDRAYNEQFF. The DNA for the CDR3 is TGTGCCAGCAGCAACCTCCGGTTGGACAGGGCCTACAATGAGCAGTTCTTC.

This clonotype was observed at least ten times. The rearrangement joins TRBV7-6 to TRBJ2-7, with TRBD2 matching over 13 bases. The V segment lost 8 bases and the J segment 5 bases; nucleotides outside the gene matches: 3. CDR3 size: 13 residues. Germline V lookup: CDR1 SGHVS, CDR2 FNYEAQ. In DNA, the CDR3 is TGTGCCAGCCGACTAGCGGGAGGCAACGAGCAGTACTTC. Translated, it gives CASRLAGGNEQYF. Based on the CDR3 plus reference TRBV7-6 and TRBJ2-7, the full variable domain is GAGVSQSPRYKVTKRGQDVALRCDPISGHVSLYWYRQALGQGPEFLTYFNYEAQQDKSGLPNDRFSAERPEGSISTLTIQRTEQRDSAMYRCASRLAGGNEQYFGPGTRLTVT.

In its sample, this clonotype was seen a few times. This may come from a read error, since a much larger clone is one base off. CDR3 nucleotide sequence: TGTGCCAGCAGCTTAACCCAGGGTCGGGCGGGGACCCAGTACTTC. This gives the protein CASSLTQGRAGTQYF. The chain joins TRBV13 to TRBJ2-5; D is perhaps TRBD1 or TRBD2 (5 bases each). The CDR3 consists of 15 residues. Germline assignment: CDR1 PRHDT and CDR2 FYEKMQ (reference sequence). The V end lost 2 bases, the J end lost 7 bases, and 17 bases lay between the germline ends.

This clonotype was picked up many times. V is TRBV5-6 and J is TRBJ1-5, with D perhaps matching TRBD1 (5 bases). CDR1 and CDR2 (germline): SGHDT, YYEEEE. The CDR3 runs to 16 residues. Trimming shortened V by 2 bases and J by 0 bases, and 12 bases separated the two germline ends. CDR3 DNA sequence: TGTGCCAGCAGCTTCGGGACTCCATATAGCAATCAGCCCCAGCATTTT. Translation gives CASSFGTPYSNQPQHF. Variable domain in full (rest from reference TRBV5-6 and TRBJ1-5): DAGVTQSPTHLIKTRGQQVTLRCSPKSGHDTVSWYQQALGQGPQFIFQYYEEEERQRGNFPDRFSGHQFPNYSSELNVNALLLGDSALYLCASSFGTPYSNQPQHFGDGTRLSIL.

This clonotype was recorded many times. This sequence joins TRBV29-1 and TRBJ1-1; no definite D call. Germline V gives CDR1 SQVTM, CDR2 ANQGSEA. The CDR3 covers 12 residues. Between the trimmed V and J ends, which lost 7 bases and 1 base, there was a span of 10 bases. The CDR3 sequence: CSAGPPNTEAFF. CDR3 in DNA: TGCAGCGCCGGTCCTCCGAACACTGAAGCTTTCTTT.

This clonotype was picked up many times. The chain uses TRBV20-1 and TRBJ1-2, with TRBD1 as a possible D gene (5 bases). Trimming removed 1 base from V and 5 bases from J, with 14 bases in between. From germline, CDR1 is DFQATT and CDR2 SNEGSKA (reference sequence). The CDR3 is 14 residues long. The CDR3 bases are TGCAGTGCTAGAGGCCCGGGGCCGCCGTATGGCTACACCTTC. This gives the protein CSARGPGPPYGYTF.

This clonotype was found many times. CDR3 region: CAWDAPGNEAFF. The DNA of the CDR3 is TGTGCCTGGGACGCCCCGGGCAATGAAGCTTTCTTT. The chain recombines TRBV30 with TRBJ1-1; D ambiguous. CDR3 length: 12 residues. Trimming took off 5 bases at V and 7 bases at J, with 14 bases between the two ends. The germline gives CDR1 GTSNPN, CDR2 SVGIG (reference sequence).

This clonotype was seen repeatedly, ten times or more. This chain connects TRBV5-1 to TRBJ1-4; TRBD1 matches at 10 bases. In germline, CDR1 is SGHRS, CDR2 YFSETQ. The junction had 3 bases not matched to a gene; V was cut back by 4 bases and J by 6 bases. The CDR3 contains 14 residues. The CDR3 region is CASSLDRGHEKLFF. The CDR3 nucleotides read TGCGCCAGCAGCCTCGACAGGGGGCATGAAAAACTGTTTTTT.

Regarding this clonotype: Since a much larger clone is just one base distant, this may be a read error. The chain uses TRBV2 and TRBJ2-5; 11 bases agree with TRBD2. This CDR3 is 16 amino acids long. Germline V lookup: CDR1 SNHLY, CDR2 FYNNEI. The CDR3 DNA follows: TGTGCCAGCAGTGAATTGGCTAGCGGGGGGCAAGGGACCCAGTACTTC. The encoded protein is CASSELASGGQGTQYF.

The chain recombines TRBV28 with TRBJ2-7, with 7 bases that match TRBD1. Per the germline V gene, CDR1 is MDHEN and CDR2 is SYDVKM. The V gene end was trimmed by 7 bases and the J gene end by 3 bases; junction bases not matched to a gene: 12. This CDR3 region has 15 residues. The CDR3 loop reads CASTFNPGQHYEQYF. DNA for the CDR3: TGTGCCAGCACTTTCAATCCGGGACAGCACTACGAGCAGTACTTC.

V usage is TRBV7-2 and J usage is TRBJ2-1; D is unclear. V lost 1 base and J 4 bases, leaving 8 bases between the germline ends. Germline loops: CDR1 SGHTA, CDR2 FQGNSA. The CDR3 is 14 amino acids. CDR3: CASSLVGQYNEQFF. In nucleotides, the CDR3 is TGTGCCAGCAGCTTAGTGGGCCAATACAATGAGCAGTTCTTC.

This clonotype was seen many times. V is TRBV19 and J is TRBJ1-5; 9 bases are a match to TRBD1. The germline V gene encodes CDR1 LNHDA and CDR2 SQIVND (reference sequence). The CDR3 sequence is 16 residues long. V dropped 4 bases and J dropped 6; count of bases not matched to a gene: 10. The CDR3 DNA is TGTGCCAGTAGTAATACAGGGGGCGGTGATATTCAGCCCCAGCATTTT. It codes for CASSNTGGGDIQPQHF. Drawing the rest from reference TRBV19 and TRBJ1-5, the complete variable domain is DGGITQSPKYLFRKEGQNVTLSCEQNLNHDAMYWYRQDPGQGLRLIYYSQIVNDFQKGDIAEGYSVSREKKESFPLTVTSAQKNPTAFYLCASSNTGGGDIQPQHFGDGTRLSIL.